This T cell receptor beta chain is from a study of yellow fever vaccine responses in identical twins. Study-wide results and caveats: Twins reportedly mounted vaccine T cell responses that seemed partly convergent, partly personalized.

V lost 5 bases to trimming and J lost 3 bases, with 14 bases between them. The CDR3 length is 14 residues. Notes on this clonotype: Its antigen is not identified.

TCRdb called the RT-PCR reads again in MiXCR, with one record for every CDR3 protein. The sample has roughly 4,300 distinct CDR3 sequences, 84% seen once. V usage is TRBV12-3 or TRBV12-4 and J usage is TRBJ2-7; a weak D match, TRBD1 (5 bases). The sequenced sample was T cells from blood (PBMCs), unsorted or a sorted subset (not recorded which), obtained before or after yellow fever vaccination (not recorded which). This TCR derives from a woman aged 18-30 years who received the yellow fever vaccine. CDR3 loop: CASSPYRQGYEQYF. As DNA, the CDR3 is TGTGCCAGCAGTCCCTATAGGCAGGGCTACGAGCAGTACTTC.